A selection of T cell receptor beta chains follows, all from one sample in a study of blood T cell repertoires in COVID-19. Profiled with immunoSEQ multiplex PCR; TCRdb holds only in-frame clones, not every one. This table has roughly 45,000 clones, about 83% appearing once. Sequencing was carried out using peripheral blood. These receptors were obtained from a woman aged 55-70 years with acute or convalescent COVID-19. CDR3s include the opening cysteine and the closing phenylalanine or tryptophan. The D gene is left open where the match is weak. Where a row states a size, it is once, few, many or the class of an expanded clone; other rows omit it.

TGTGCCAGCAGTGCAGGACAGGATCCCTACGAGCAGTACTTC,CASSAGQDPYEQYF,.,TRBV2,TRBJ2-7,TRBD1
TGTGCCTGGAGTTTGCGTCCCCAGGGGGGAAAACTGTTTTTT,CAWSLRPQGGKLFF,.,TRBV30,TRBJ1-4,TRBD1
TGTGCCAGCAGAGGTCCGGGGGGGGAGCAGTACTTC,CASRGPGGEQYF,.,TRBV12-3/TRBV12-4,TRBJ2-7,TRBD2
TGTGCCAGCAGCGAGAACGACAAGACCCGAGCTTTCTTT,CASSENDKTRAFF,.,TRBV12-3/TRBV12-4,TRBJ1-1,.
TGTGCCAGCAGCTTGACTCCCGCCCCCACAGATACGCAGTATTTT,CASSLTPAPTDTQYF,.,TRBV7-3,TRBJ2-3,.
TGTGCCAGCAGTGGCGGTCGACTCTCCAATCAGCCCCAGCATTTT,CASSGGRLSNQPQHF,.,TRBV2,TRBJ1-5,.
TGTGCCCAAAGACAGGGGCACGATGGCTACACCTTC,CAQRQGHDGYTF,.,TRBV30,TRBJ1-2,TRBD1
TGTGCCAGAAGTTCCACTTCGTCTGGAAACACCATATATTTT,CARSSTSSGNTIYF,.,TRBV5-3,TRBJ1-3,.
TGCGCCAGCAGACGCCATCGGTCAGGAGAGACCCAGTACTTC,CASRRHRSGETQYF,.,TRBV10-2,TRBJ2-5,.
TGTGCCAGCAGCTTAATCGGCAGGGGGCGCTTAGAGACCCAGTACTTC,CASSLIGRGRLETQYF,.,TRBV7-9,TRBJ2-5,TRBD1
TGTGCCAGCAGTACAGGGGGACAGGGGACCGGGGAGCTGTTTTTT,CASSTGGQGTGELFF,.,TRBV6-5,TRBJ2-2,TRBD1
TGTGCCAGTAGTATACTAGCGGGGGATTACCACGAGCAGTACTTC,CASSILAGDYHEQYF,.,TRBV19,TRBJ2-7,TRBD2
TGTGCCAGCAGCTTACTTGTGAACACTGAAGCTTTCTTT,CASSLLVNTEAFF,.,TRBV7-9,TRBJ1-1,.
TGTGCCACCCTGGGGGGATATGGGACCCAGTACTTC,CATLGGYGTQYF,.,TRBV27,TRBJ2-5,.
TGTGCCAGCAGTGAAACGGCAGGGGGTGAGCAGTTCTTC,CASSETAGGEQFF,once,TRBV6-1,TRBJ2-1,TRBD1
TGTGCCAGCAGGGGGGCAAGCTCCTACAATGAGCAGTTCTTC,CASRGASSYNEQFF,.,TRBV5-6,TRBJ2-1,.
TGTGCCAGCAGCGGAGGGGGGGCCCAAGAGACCCAGTACTTC,CASSGGGAQETQYF,.,TRBV11-2,TRBJ2-5,.
TGTGCCAGCAGCGTAGAAGCGGGAGTTCTGTCCCACGAGCAGTACTTC,CASSVEAGVLSHEQYF,.,TRBV9,TRBJ2-7,TRBD2
TGTGCCAGCAGAGTAATACCTCGGGCAGGGAACCCCGGGCCCCAGCATTTT,CASRVIPRAGNPGPQHF,few,TRBV2,TRBJ1-5,.
TGTGCCATCAGTGAGTCTTGGGACACGTCCTACGAGCAGTACTTC,CAISESWDTSYEQYF,.,TRBV10-3,TRBJ2-7,.
TGCGCCAGCAGCCAAACAGGGGACCTGGGCTACAATGAGCAGTTCTTC,CASSQTGDLGYNEQFF,.,TRBV4-1,TRBJ2-1,TRBD1